This T cell receptor beta chain was profiled in a study of shared clonotypes between healthy human individuals. Method: immunoSEQ multiplex PCR; TCRdb's copy keeps in-frame clones and lacks some. The table shows about 2.3 million clones, with over 90% occurring only once. V was cut by 0 bases and J by 3 bases, with 9 bases left in between. Germline CDR1 and CDR2: SGHTA and FQGTGA. CDR3 length equals 15 residues. The chain links TRBV7-3 to TRBJ2-1; D is possibly TRBD2 (6 bases). The receptor's source is a man between 18 and 35 years old in good health. Some clones in this sample may be carry-over from other donors' samples. The sequenced sample consisted of naive CD4+ T cells from PBMCs. Stated subset: CD45RA+ positively selected. This chain's CDR3 is CASSLTSSVYNEQFF. Here the CDR3 DNA reads TGTGCCAGCAGCTTAACCTCTAGCGTCTACAATGAGCAGTTCTTC. Combining the CDR3 with reference TRBV7-3 and TRBJ2-1 gives the whole variable domain GAGVSQTPSNKVTEKGKYVELRCDPISGHTALYWYRQSLGQGPEFLIYFQGTGAADDSGLPNDRFFAVRPEGSVSTLKIQRTERGDSAVYLCASSLTSSVYNEQFFGPGTRLTVL.